This T cell receptor beta chain emerged from a study of T cells after yellow fever vaccination. Study summary: It was SMART-Seq v4 Ultra Low Input that prepared the fractions with low cell numbers. Study-level points and caveats: The secondary response was weaker, and its peak arrived faster, on day 5 versus 15. Among primary-vaccination clones, most reappeared after the booster, at around 97% for CD4 and around 91% for CD8.

TCRdb reanalysed the 5' RACE reads using MiXCR and keeps one entry per CDR3 protein. The table includes about 74,000 distinct CDR3 sequences, more than 5.5% detected once. In its sample, this clonotype was seen a few times. What it binds is unknown. J lost 6 bases, V lost 4 bases, and 6 bases had no gene match. This CDR3 has 16 amino acids. Germline values: CDR1 MDHEN, CDR2 SYDVKM. The sample in question was CD8+ T cells sorted from PBMCs, obtained 5 days after the first yellow fever vaccination. This chain connects TRBV28 to TRBJ2-1; 13 bases are shared with TRBD2. This receptor was obtained from a man between 18 and 29 years old who received the YFV17D yellow fever vaccine. CDR3 region: CASSSGLAGLSNEQFF. In nucleotides, the CDR3 is TGTGCCAGCAGTTCGGGACTAGCGGGGCTCAGCAATGAGCAGTTCTTC.